This T cell receptor (beta chain) is drawn from a study of T-cell reconstitution after alpha-beta-depleted transplantation in children. Study-level findings and limits: Several patients had high TCRbeta diversity at day 60; it came from surviving recipient T cells and thymic progenitors. Counts and diversity of T cells one year after transplant came mostly from newly produced T cells.

Germline V lookup: CDR1 MNHNS, CDR2 SASEGT. Trimming cost V 6 bases and J 0 bases, with 9 bases left between them. This CDR3 contains 13 residues. This clonotype appeared a few times. The antigen is unknown. As it was prepared, the TCRbeta library received unique molecular identifiers. TCRdb re-derived calls from the PCR reads in MiXCR, one entry per CDR3 protein. Of about 78,000 distinct CDR3 sequences detected, 12% to 15% appear once; the ten largest clones hold 25% to 30%. The chain recombines TRBV6-1 with TRBJ2-7; D is ambiguous. This clonotype originated in a male patient between 2 and 15 years old who had a stem cell transplant for acute lymphoblastic leukemia, so the T cells may come from the graft donor. The sample consisted of PBMCs, mostly from graft donor cells, taken 180 days after TCRalphabeta/CD19-depleted stem cell transplant. CDR3 region: CASREPSSYEQYF. CDR3 bases: TGTGCCAGCAGGGAACCGTCCTCCTACGAGCAGTACTTC.